The 26 T cell receptor beta chains presented below share a single source sample, sequenced in a study of cytomegalovirus exposure and HLA in healthy donors. The PCR ran on 60 Vbeta and 13 Jbeta primers. Profiled with immunoSEQ multiplex PCR; TCRdb holds only in-frame clones, not every one. This table holds roughly 140,000 clones, less than 85% found once. Sequenced material: PBMCs. These receptors were obtained from a woman aged 45-65 years in good health and CMV-seropositive.

The chain recombines TRBV6-5 with TRBJ2-1, with TRBD2 as a possible D gene (5 bases). The CDR3 runs 15 residues. The V gene lost 4 bases and the J gene lost 6 bases, with 16 bases spanning the gap. Germline CDR1 is MNHEY and CDR2 is SVGAGI. DNA for the CDR3: TGTGCCAGCAGTTTGTCCTTCTATGGAGGCAATGAGCAGTTCTTC. It yields the protein CASSLSFYGGNEQFF.

The chain links TRBV7-9 to TRBJ1-1; 7 bases fit TRBD1. Germline CDR1 and CDR2: SEHNR and FQNEAQ (reference sequence). CDR3 size: 12 residues. V dropped 11 bases and J dropped 0; count of bases not matched to a gene: 3. CDR3 sequence reads: CAGQVLNTEAFF. CDR3 bases: TGTGCCGGACAGGTTCTGAACACTGAAGCTTTCTTT.

CDR3 coding DNA: TGTGCCAGCAAGGCAGGGGCTAACTATGGCTACACCTTC. Encoded protein: CASKAGANYGYTF. The chain links TRBV2 to TRBJ1-2, with D possibly TRBD1 on 6 matching bases. The germline CDR1 and CDR2 sequences are SNHLY and FYNNEI. V dropped 7 bases and J dropped 0 bases, with 9 bases sitting between them. This CDR3 has 13 amino acids.

The V and J genes are TRBV7-2 and TRBJ2-3; D is uncertain. V was pared by 2 bases and J by 1 base, with 7 bases between. Germline CDR1 is SGHTA and CDR2 is FQGNSA. This CDR3 spans 14 amino acids. The CDR3 region has the DNA TGTGCCAGCAGCTTAAGTCTAGGCACAGATACGCAGTATTTT. Its protein product is CASSLSLGTDTQYF.

V usage is TRBV7-2 and J usage is TRBJ2-1, with 7 bases lining up with TRBD1. CDR1 is SGHTA and CDR2 is FQGNSA in the germline V gene. V lost 3 bases, J lost 4 bases, and 6 bases stayed unmatched. CDR3 length equals 15 residues. This chain's CDR3 is CASSFGRGSYNEQFF. In DNA, the CDR3 is TGTGCCAGCAGCTTCGGCAGGGGGTCTTACAATGAGCAGTTCTTC.

The chain couples TRBV28 to TRBJ2-1, with D maybe TRBD2 (6 bases). V was clipped by 9 bases and J by 6 bases, with 15 bases between them. The CDR3 totals 13 residues. Germline V gene data show CDR1 as MDHEN and CDR2 as SYDVKM. DNA of the CDR3: TGTGCCAGTAGTGGAGGGGCGGGCAATGAGCAGTTCTTC. It specifies CASSGGAGNEQFF.

The genes are TRBV20-1 and TRBJ1-1, with D possibly matching TRBD1 (5 bases). The length of the CDR3 is 11 residues. The germline CDR1 and CDR2 sequences are DFQATT and SNEGSKA (reference sequence). The V and J ends lost 6 bases and 1 base respectively, with 6 bases between them. For the CDR3, the DNA is TGCAGTGCCGGGGGGAACACTGAAGCTTTCTTT. Encoded protein: CSAGGNTEAFF.

V is TRBV25-1 and J is TRBJ1-2; 8 nucleotides agree with TRBD1. This CDR3 is built from 15 residues. CDR1 MGHDK and CDR2 SYGVNS come from the germline V gene. Trimming removed 4 bases from V and 4 bases from J; junction bases left unmatched: 8. The chain's CDR3 is CASSATGERVYGYTF. CDR3 coding DNA: TGTGCCAGCAGTGCGACAGGGGAAAGGGTCTATGGCTACACCTTC.

The chain recombines TRBV5-6 with TRBJ1-2; D may be TRBD1 (5 bases). Germline lookup yields CDR1 SGHDT and CDR2 YYEEEE. The CDR3 is made up of 14 amino acids. V was clipped by 2 bases and J by 0 bases, with 8 bases between them. CDR3 protein: CASSFGTSNYGYTF. The CDR3 DNA reads TGTGCCAGCAGCTTTGGGACTTCTAACTATGGCTACACCTTC.

The gene calls are TRBV6-5 and TRBJ1-5; 7 bases are shared with TRBD1. The V segment lost 6 bases and the J segment 3 bases; nucleotides outside the gene matches: 5. This CDR3 is built from 14 residues. Looked up from germline, CDR1 is MNHEY and CDR2 is SVGAGI. This CDR3 reads CASRPGQFNQPQHF. CDR3 sequence (DNA): TGTGCCAGCAGGCCGGGACAGTTCAATCAGCCCCAGCATTTT.

This clone appeared a few times. Relative to the germline gene, one junction end is altered; a read error may explain this. This sequence joins TRBV7-9 and TRBJ2-1; 9 nucleotides line up with TRBD2. The CDR3 extends over 16 amino acids. CDR1 is SEHNR, CDR2 FQNEAQ, per germline (reference sequence). CDR3 nucleotides: TGTTCCAGCAGCTTTCTGAGGGGACTAGCTACCAATGAGCAGTTCTTC. It codes for CSSSFLRGLATNEQFF.

V is TRBV7-6 and J is TRBJ1-5, with D possibly being TRBD1 (6 bases). CDR1 SGHVS and CDR2 FNYEAQ come from the germline V gene. The CDR3 consists of 18 residues. The ends were cut back, 4 bases at V and 0 bases at J, with 19 bases in the middle. The CDR3 reads CASSCVQGLPYSNQPQHF. The CDR3 coding sequence is TGTGCCAGCAGCTGCGTCCAGGGGCTTCCTTATAGCAATCAGCCCCAGCATTTT.

The V call is TRBV9, the J call TRBJ2-7; 7 bases are a match to TRBD1. CDR1 and CDR2 from the germline V gene are SGDLS and YYNGEE. V dropped 4 bases and J dropped 7; count of bases not matched to a gene: 14. The CDR3 is 15 amino acids. CDR3 amino acids: CASSPKLEGANEQYF. For the CDR3, the DNA is TGTGCCAGCAGCCCTAAGTTAGAGGGGGCGAATGAGCAGTACTTC.

To note about this clone: Distinct nucleotide sequences in the sample also encode this CDR3. The J gene is TRBJ2-1, the V gene TRBV12-5; 16 bases agree with TRBD2. This CDR3 contains 18 residues. The germline gives CDR1 LGHNT, CDR2 FRNRAP. V lost 0 bases and J lost 7; bases outside the gene matches: 6. CDR3 loop: CASGLVAGTSGGANEQFF. CDR3 nucleotides: TGTGCTAGTGGTTTGGTAGCCGGGACTAGCGGGGGGGCAAATGAGCAGTTCTTC.

This chain joins TRBV6-6 and TRBJ1-3, with a possible D match to TRBD1 (5 bases). Germline V lookup: CDR1 MNHNY, CDR2 SVGAGI (reference sequence). Deletions cut 0 bases from V and 10 bases from J, with 19 bases between. This CDR3 spans 16 amino acids. CDR3 DNA: TGTGCCAGCAGTTACTCGCCCCCTTCGAGACAGAATACCATATATTTT. Amino acids: CASSYSPPSRQNTIYF.

V is TRBV5-5 and J is TRBJ2-7; D remains unclear. The V gene's germline CDR1 is SGHKS and CDR2 YYEKEE (reference sequence). The CDR3 runs 14 residues. Trimming removed 0 bases from V and 2 bases from J, with 9 bases in between. The CDR3 coding sequence is TGTGCCAGCAGCTTGGGACAAATAACCTACGAGCAGTACTTC. As protein: CASSLGQITYEQYF.

On this clone: The sample holds other DNA sequences that translate to the same CDR3. The chain uses TRBV19 and TRBJ1-5, with TRBD1 identical over 7 bases. This CDR3 has 14 amino acids. The germline gives CDR1 LNHDA, CDR2 SQIVND (reference sequence). V dropped 4 bases and J dropped 5; count of bases not matched to a gene: 5. This CDR3 is CASSTGQVYQPQHF. CDR3 DNA: TGTGCCAGTAGTACTGGACAGGTGTATCAGCCCCAGCATTTT.

For this clone: One end of the junction fails to match germline, which may point to a read error. This sample includes further DNA sequences coding for the same CDR3. The rearrangement links TRBV10-3 to TRBJ1-1; 9 bases are shared with TRBD1. Germline CDR1 is ENHRY and CDR2 is SYGVKD. CDR3 length equals 14 residues. The CDR3 DNA sequence: TGTGCCATCAGTGACGACAGGGGGAACACTGAGGCTTTCTTT. Its protein product is CAISDDRGNTEAFF.

This chain links TRBV7-2 with TRBJ1-2; 11 bases are a match to TRBD1. In germline, CDR1 is SGHTA, CDR2 FQGNSA. CDR3 length equals 15 residues. Trimming cost V 5 bases and J 6 bases; bases outside gene matches: 8. The CDR3 protein is CASSPRTGGFDGYTF. In DNA form, the CDR3 reads TGTGCCAGCAGCCCGAGGACAGGGGGCTTTGATGGCTACACCTTC.

This chain connects TRBV7-6 to TRBJ2-3; 10 bases map to TRBD2. The V and J ends lost 5 bases and 5 bases, in that order; junction bases with no gene match: 10. Germline V lookup: CDR1 SGHVS, CDR2 FNYEAQ. CDR3 length: 16 amino acids. In DNA form, the CDR3 reads TGTGCCAGCAGCCTAGGGACTAGCGCCGCACGAGATACGCAGTATTTT. This gives the protein CASSLGTSAARDTQYF. Full variable domain (outside the CDR3, taken from reference TRBV7-6 and TRBJ2-3): GAGVSQSPRYKVTKRGQDVALRCDPISGHVSLYWYRQALGQGPEFLTYFNYEAQQDKSGLPNDRFSAERPEGSISTLTIQRTEQRDSAMYRCASSLGTSAARDTQYFGPGTRLTVL.

The chain couples TRBV7-9 to TRBJ2-7, with 9 nucleotides matching TRBD2. The CDR3 has 15 amino acids. Trimming at V came to 5 bases and at J to 9 bases, leaving 14 bases not matched to a gene. In germline, CDR1 is SEHNR, CDR2 FQNEAQ (reference sequence). CDR3: CASSPSNSGGAVQYF. CDR3 in DNA: TGTGCCAGCAGCCCAAGCAATAGCGGGGGAGCGGTGCAGTACTTC.

There are a few counts of this clone. This chain links TRBV18 with TRBJ2-1; D remains unclear. CDR3 length: 12 amino acids. Germline values: CDR1 KGHSH, CDR2 LQKENI. The V gene lost 5 bases and the J gene lost 6 bases, with 8 bases spanning the gap. The CDR3 loop reads CASSSSSNEQFF. In nucleotides, the CDR3 is TGTGCCAGCTCATCGTCTAGCAATGAGCAGTTCTTC. Full variable domain (rest looked up from reference TRBV18 and TRBJ2-1): NAGVMQNPRHLVRRRGQEARLRCSPMKGHSHVYWYRQLPEEGLKFMVYLQKENIIDESGMPKERFSAEFPKEGPSILRIQQVVRGDSAAYFCASSSSSNEQFFGPGTRLTVL.

This clone is a singleton in its sample. J is TRBJ1-1 and V is TRBV9; the D gene is possibly TRBD1 (5 bases). Trimming took 4 bases from V and 1 from J, leaving 8 bases between them. There are 13 residues in the CDR3. Germline V gene sequence: CDR1 SGDLS, CDR2 YYNGEE. This CDR3 is CASSSGGNTEAFF. The CDR3 bases are TGTGCCAGCAGCTCCGGGGGGAACACTGAAGCTTTCTTT.

This clone appeared a few times. The chain has TRBV27 and TRBJ1-2; D call uncertain. Germline CDR1 MNHEY, CDR2 SMNVEV (reference sequence). The V end was cut by 6 bases, the J end by 8 bases, with 16 bases between. The CDR3 is 13 residues long. The CDR3 sequence is CASSPTVREGYTF. CDR3 nucleotides: TGTGCCAGCAGCCCGACCGTTCGGGAGGGCTACACCTTC.

This sequence joins TRBV29-1 and TRBJ2-1; TRBD2 aligns across 12 bases. CDR3 length: 13 amino acids. Trimming cost V 6 bases and J 10 bases; bases outside gene matches: 7. Germline values: CDR1 SQVTM, CDR2 ANQGSEA. DNA for the CDR3: TGCAGCGTCCGCCCTCTAGCGGGGGGGGAGCAGTTCTTC. Translating it yields CSVRPLAGGEQFF.

This chain connects TRBV7-2 to TRBJ1-1, with D maybe TRBD1 (6 bases). Germline V lookup: CDR1 SGHTA, CDR2 FQGNSA. The CDR3 sequence is 13 residues long. Trimming removed 3 bases at V and 9 bases at J, with 14 bases between. CDR3 sequence reads: CASSLGQVGQAFF. For the CDR3, the DNA is TGTGCCAGCAGCTTGGGACAAGTCGGTCAAGCTTTCTTT.